This paragraph covers one T cell receptor (beta chain) sequence. Its specificity is not known. This entry comes from a study of cytomegalovirus exposure and HLA in healthy donors. Whole-study results and caveats: The study flagged some 170 TCR beta chains as cytomegalovirus-associated. Testing in vitro showed a few CMV-associated chains specific for CMV antigens.

Here immunoSEQ multiplex PCR was the method, and the copy in TCRdb shows in-frame clones only, minus some. Of 90,000 to 150,000 clones listed, 88% are singletons. From germline, CDR1 is SGDLS and CDR2 YYNGEE. This CDR3 has 15 residues. V lost 2 bases to trimming and J lost 6 bases, with 14 bases between them. V is TRBV9 and J is TRBJ1-4; D remains unclear. The source of this sequence is a man aged 18 to 29 in good health and CMV-seronegative. The sequenced sample consisted of PBMCs. The CDR3 spells CASSVDEGFDEKLFF. As DNA, the CDR3 is TGTGCCAGCAGCGTTGACGAGGGATTTGATGAAAAACTGTTTTTT.